The entry below gives a single TCR beta chain sequence along with its context. This specimen belongs to a study of response to subunit inactivated influenza vaccine. Using its own MiXCR run on the RT-PCR reads, TCRdb lists one record per CDR3 protein. The table has around 540,000 distinct CDR3 sequences, roughly 10% seen once. Germline assignment: CDR1 SGHTA and CDR2 FQGNSA. The CDR3 runs to 13 residues. Deletions cut 5 bases from V and 3 bases from J, with 9 bases between. The sequence derives from a man between 50 and 59 years old who received an inactivated influenza vaccine. The rearrangement links TRBV7-2 to TRBJ2-3; tentative D call: TRBD2 (5 bases). The sample was PBMCs from blood, taken on the day of vaccination. CDR3 in amino acids: CASSGSMTDTQYF. The DNA for the CDR3 is TGTGCCAGCAGCGGGAGTATGACAGATACGCAGTATTTT.